This is a list of T cell receptor beta chains from one sample in a study of T cell repertoires in cytomegalovirus infection. TCRdb ran MiXCR on the reads and lists one entry per CDR3 protein. The sample includes about 920,000 distinct CDR3 sequences, less than 35% of them seen just once. These receptors are not linked to any known antigen. Sequencing used cultured CD8+ T cells from PBMCs, obtained from culture after CMV antigen stimulation. Every receptor here comes from a human donor in good health (CMV status not recorded). Some clones in this sample may be carry-over from other donors' samples. CDR3s include the opening cysteine and the closing phenylalanine or tryptophan. The D gene is left open where the match is weak. Size values are once, few and many counts, or a class for expanded clones, and some rows have none.

clone_size d_call j_call v_call cdr3_nt cdr3_aa
few TRBD1 TRBJ1-2 TRBV5-6 TGTGCCAGCAGCTTGGTAAACCGGGACAGGGGACAGGACTATGGCTACACCTTC CASSLVNRDRGQDYGYTF
many TRBD1 TRBJ1-1 TRBV7-8 TGTGCCAGCAGCTATTATACAGGGGGCGCGAGGAACACTGAAGCTTTCTTT CASSYYTGGARNTEAFF
few TRBD1 TRBJ2-1 TRBV7-9 TGTGCCAGCAGCCCGGGACAGGGGGCGGCTAACAATGAGCAGTTCTTC CASSPGQGAANNEQFF
few NA TRBJ2-4 TRBV11-2 TGTGCCAGCAGAATGGTCAAAAACATTCAGTACTTC CASRMVKNIQYF
NA NA TRBJ1-5 TRBV7-8 TGTGTCAGCAGCTTAGGGACGGCCGGCAATCAGCCCCAGCATTTT CVSSLGTAGNQPQHF
NA NA TRBJ2-6 TRBV2 TGTGCCAGCAGTTCAGGGCGCTCTGGGGCCAACGTCCTGACTTTC CASSSGRSGANVLTF
NA NA TRBJ2-1 TRBV10-3 TGTGCCATCAGTGAATTGGACAGCTCCTACAATGAGCAGTTCTTC CAISELDSSYNEQFF
NA NA TRBJ2-2 TRBV6-6 TGTGCCACCGGTGCCGGGGAGCTGTTTTTT CATGAGELFF
NA TRBD1 TRBJ1-6 TRBV19 TGTGCCAGTAGCCCACAGGGGGTCGGCTCACCCCTCCACTTT CASSPQGVGSPLHF
NA NA TRBJ2-3 TRBV11-3 TGTGCCAGCAGCCCCCAGGGGGGGGACAACACAGATACGCAGTATTTT CASSPQGGDNTDTQYF
few NA TRBJ2-1 TRBV27 TGTGCCAGCAGCCCACAGTTGTCTACCTACAATGAGCAGTTCTTC CASSPQLSTYNEQFF
few TRBD1 TRBJ1-5 TRBV6-2/TRBV6-3 TGTGCCAGCAGTCGGGACAGAAGGGATCAGCCCCAGCATTTT CASSRDRRDQPQHF
NA TRBD1 TRBJ2-5 TRBV13 TGTGCCAGCAGCTTAGGCAGGGGGACAGGGGAACAAGAGACCCAGTACTTC CASSLGRGTGEQETQYF
once NA TRBJ1-2 TRBV2 TGTGCCAGCAGCAGAACCTCACAGGGAAGGGCCTATGGCTACACCTTC CASSRTSQGRAYGYTF
few TRBD2 TRBJ2-2 TRBV7-6 TGTGCCAGCAGCTTAGGAGGACTAGCCACCGGGGAGCTGTTTTTT CASSLGGLATGELFF
many NA TRBJ2-5 TRBV7-6 TGTGCCAGCAGCTTTGATTCGGACAGCCAAGAGACCCAGTACTTC CASSFDSDSQETQYF
few TRBD2 TRBJ2-1 TRBV12-3/TRBV12-4 TGTGCCAGCAGTTATGGACTAGCGGGTACCAATGAGCAGTTCTTC CASSYGLAGTNEQFF
NA TRBD2 TRBJ2-4 TRBV2 TGTGCCAGCCAGCGGGGGGGATACATGATAGCCAAAAACATTCAGTACTTC CASQRGGYMIAKNIQYF
NA NA TRBJ2-3 TRBV25-1 TGTGCCAGCAGTGAATATCGGGGGAGCGATACGCAGTATTTT CASSEYRGSDTQYF
few NA TRBJ2-3 TRBV12-5 TGTGCTAGTGGTTTGCCCCAACTCTGGGGCACAGATACGCAGTATTTT CASGLPQLWGTDTQYF
many NA TRBJ1-1 TRBV4-1 TGCGCCAGCAGCCAAGATCGTGGGACGAGCACTGAAGCTTTCTTT CASSQDRGTSTEAFF
NA NA TRBJ1-1 TRBV4-2 TGTGCCAGCAGCCAAGGGGCAGGCAGGGTAAACACTGAAGCTTTCTTT CASSQGAGRVNTEAFF
NA NA TRBJ1-1 TRBV29-1 TGCAGCGTTGAAGGAGATTGGGGTGAAGCTTTCTTT CSVEGDWGEAFF
NA TRBD1 TRBJ1-4 TRBV27 TGTGCCAGCAGTTTAACTTCACAGGGGGCGAATAATGAAAAACTGTTTTTT CASSLTSQGANNEKLFF
NA NA TRBJ1-2 TRBV24-1 TGTGCCACCAGTGGAGATTATGGCTACACCTTC CATSGDYGYTF
few NA TRBJ2-2 TRBV6-2/TRBV6-3 TGTGCTTCAGGCGCGCGAACGACTGGGGAGCTGTTTTTT CASGARTTGELFF
NA NA TRBJ2-1 TRBV20-1 TGCAGTGCTAGAAGGACCCTCGATCAGGAGTTCTTC CSARRTLDQEFF
few NA TRBJ2-1 TRBV4-3 TGCGCCAGCAGCCAAGGGGGGCTAGGGCTCAATGAGCAGTTCTTC CASSQGGLGLNEQFF
many NA TRBJ1-1 TRBV7-2 TGTGCCAGCAGCCCGGGCTGGAGGGTGGTGGGCCTGGGGAACACTGAAGCTTTCTTT CASSPGWRVVGLGNTEAFF
NA NA TRBJ1-3 TRBV2 TGTGCCAGCAGTGAAGTTGGCAACCCCTCTGGAAACACCATATATTTT CASSEVGNPSGNTIYF
NA TRBD2 TRBJ2-1 TRBV9 TGTGCCAGCTCCGTAGCGGGGAACGCCTACAATGAGCAGTTCTTC CASSVAGNAYNEQFF
NA NA TRBJ1-1 TRBV15 TGTGCCACCAGCATGTACAGGGACCCAAACACTGAAGCTTTCTTT CATSMYRDPNTEAFF
few NA TRBJ2-5 TRBV7-3 TGTGCCAGCAAGGCCCCGGGGCGGAGAGAGACCCAGTACTTC CASKAPGRRETQYF
NA TRBD1 TRBJ2-1 TRBV11-3 TGTGCCAGCAGCGTAGGATGGGGACAGGGGGTCTCCTACAATGAGCAGTTCTTC CASSVGWGQGVSYNEQFF
few NA TRBJ1-2 TRBV27 TGTGCCACTTTCCGAGCTAACTATGGCTACACCTTC CATFRANYGYTF
NA NA TRBJ2-5 TRBV6-5 TGTGCCAGCAGTTACGGTACTAGGCAAGAGACCCAGTACTTC CASSYGTRQETQYF
NA NA TRBJ2-3 TRBV7-9 TGTGCCAGCAGCCCCCACGGGGGAGGAGGAGATACGCAGTATTTT CASSPHGGGGDTQYF
NA NA TRBJ2-5 TRBV2 TGTGCCAGCAGTGTTACTGGGGGGGGCAGCCAAGAGACCCAGTACTTC CASSVTGGGSQETQYF
NA NA TRBJ1-6 TRBV27 TGTGCCAGCAGACCGGGAGGGCAGAATTCACCCCTCCACTTT CASRPGGQNSPLHF
NA NA TRBJ2-7 TRBV5-6 TGTGCCAGCAGCTTGCAACAGGGACTCTACGAGCAGTACTTC CASSLQQGLYEQYF
many NA TRBJ1-5 TRBV7-6 TGTGCCAGCAGCTCAACTTTAGATGGGAGCAATCAGCCCCAGCATTTT CASSSTLDGSNQPQHF
NA TRBD1 TRBJ1-5 TRBV6-5 TGTGCCAGCAGTTCCTACAGGGGAAGCAATCAGCCCCAGCATTTT CASSSYRGSNQPQHF
many TRBD2 TRBJ2-1 TRBV7-9 TGTGCCAGCAGCTTAGCGTATCCAGCGGGGTTCCTGAATGAGCAGTTCTTC CASSLAYPAGFLNEQFF
NA NA TRBJ1-1 TRBV10-3 TGTGCCATCAGTGAGTCGGGATACACTGAAGCTTTCTTT CAISESGYTEAFF
NA TRBD1 TRBJ1-2 TRBV27 TGTGCCAACAGTCACCAGACAGGGGCCCCCTATGGCTACACCTTC CANSHQTGAPYGYTF
NA TRBD1 TRBJ2-7 TRBV11-1 TGTGTCAGCAGCTTAGGGCAGGGGGCTGGCGAGCAGTACTTC CVSSLGQGAGEQYF
NA NA TRBJ1-1 TRBV27 TGTGCCAGCAGTGGGGTAAGGGCCTTGAACACTGAAGCTTTCTTT CASSGVRALNTEAFF
many NA TRBJ1-1 TRBV7-8 TGTGCCAGCAGCCCCCTAGGGGGGCAGGACACTGAAGCTTTCTTT CASSPLGGQDTEAFF
NA NA TRBJ2-6 TRBV10-3 TGTGCCATCAGTGTACGGGGACACCCCTCTGGGGCCAACGTCCTGACTTTC CAISVRGHPSGANVLTF
few NA TRBJ1-2 TRBV6-6 TGTGCCAGTCAACTAAACCCCTATTATGGCTACACCTTC CASQLNPYYGYTF
NA TRBD1 TRBJ2-1 TRBV12-3/TRBV12-4 TGTGCCAGTTCGAACAGGGGGCTAAAGGATGAGCAGTTCTTC CASSNRGLKDEQFF
many TRBD1 TRBJ2-7 TRBV7-6 TGTGCCAGCAGCTTTCCGGACAGGGGCACCTACGAGCAGTACTTC CASSFPDRGTYEQYF
many TRBD1 TRBJ2-1 TRBV12-3/TRBV12-4 TGTGCCAGCAGCCACGGGACAGGGGGCTTGAATGAGCAGTTCTTC CASSHGTGGLNEQFF